Presented here are 32 T cell receptor beta chains from one specimen sequenced in a study of T cells in Graves' hyperthyroidism and ophthalmopathy. RNA transcripts provided the source from which TCR beta CDR3 regions were amplified. In the first-round RT-PCR of the TCR CDR3, the HTBI primer set was used. TCRdb re-called the multiplex PCR reads through MiXCR, storing one row per CDR3 protein. The sample lists approximately 410,000 distinct CDR3 sequences; roughly 13% were seen once. Input material: blood. Source of these receptors: a woman younger than 35 with Graves' hyperthyroidism.

The chain is built from TRBV5-1 and TRBJ2-7; D call uncertain. The germline CDR1 and CDR2 sequences are SGHRS and YFSETQ. Trimming removed 0 bases at V and 0 bases at J, with 10 bases between. This CDR3 comprises 15 residues. The CDR3, as DNA: TGCGCCAGCAGCTTGGGGAGTTTTAGCTCCTACGAGCAGTACTTC. Translation: CASSLGSFSSYEQYF.

The V gene is TRBV12-3 or TRBV12-4, the J gene TRBJ1-4; no clear D gene. CDR3 length: 15 residues. The V end lost 6 bases, the J end lost 7 bases, and 18 bases lay between the germline ends. CDR3 protein: CASRGRGRAGEKLFF. CDR3 sequence (DNA): TGTGCCAGCAGGGGGAGAGGGAGGGCTGGTGAAAAACTGTTTTTT.

This clonotype was counted at least ten times. This sequence joins TRBV3-1 and TRBJ2-7; 7 bases match TRBD1. Germline lookup yields CDR1 LGHDT and CDR2 YNNKEL (reference sequence). The V segment lost 4 bases and the J segment 4 bases; nucleotides outside the gene matches: 10. CDR3 length: 15 amino acids. The CDR3 DNA is TGTGCCAGCAGCCTTACCGGGACAGAACCTTACGAGCAGTACTTC. Protein product: CASSLTGTEPYEQYF.

This clonotype was seen many times. The chain carries TRBV6-1 and TRBJ1-5; D uncertain. From germline, CDR1 is MNHNS and CDR2 SASEGT. The V and J ends lost 5 bases and 0 bases respectively, with 8 bases between them. The CDR3 extends over 14 amino acids. The CDR3 DNA sequence: TGTGCCAGCAGTCACGGTGATAGCAATCAGCCCCAGCATTTT. This encodes CASSHGDSNQPQHF.

The chain is built from TRBV14 and TRBJ2-7, with TRBD2 matching over 7 bases. This CDR3 spans 16 amino acids. J lost 4 bases, V lost 1 base, and 10 bases had no gene match. Germline values: CDR1 SGHDN, CDR2 FVKESK. The CDR3: CASSQVYLAETYEQYF. The CDR3 nucleotides read TGTGCCAGCAGCCAAGTATACCTAGCGGAGACTTACGAGCAGTACTTC.

This clonotype was observed many times. V is TRBV20-1 and J is TRBJ1-1; the D is unclear. The germline V gene encodes CDR1 DFQATT and CDR2 SNEGSKA (reference sequence). V shed 7 bases and J shed 2 bases, with 17 bases lying between them. This CDR3 contains 14 residues. CDR3 nucleotides: TGCAGTGTGGATGTCATAACAAGTAACACTGAAGCTTTCTTT. Its protein is CSVDVITSNTEAFF.

V usage is TRBV6-5 and J usage is TRBJ2-2; weak D call: TRBD1 (5 bases). The V end was cut by 4 bases, the J end by 4 bases, with 16 bases between. Germline V CDR1 and CDR2: MNHEY, SVGAGI. CDR3 length: 16 residues. The CDR3 is CASSSRPDSPTGELFF. CDR3 DNA sequence: TGTGCCAGCAGTTCCCGGCCCGACAGCCCCACCGGGGAGCTGTTTTTT.

Comment on this clonotype: This may be a read error: a much more frequent sequence differs by one nucleotide. The CDR3 DNA reads as TGTGCTAGTGGTACCGGACAGCTCTCTGGAAACACCGTATATTTT. It is translated as CASGTGQLSGNTVYF. This sequence joins TRBV12-5 and TRBJ1-3; tentatively, D is TRBD1 (6 bases). Germline assignment: CDR1 LGHNT and CDR2 FRNRAP. The CDR3 totals 15 residues.

This clonotype was counted at least ten times. V and J are TRBV29-1 and TRBJ1-1; TRBD1 agrees at 8 bases. V lost 4 bases to trimming and J lost 3 bases; unmatched junction nucleotides: 10. The germline V gene encodes CDR1 SQVTM and CDR2 ANQGSEA. CDR3 size: 15 residues. The CDR3 DNA reads as TGCAGCGTTGCATGGTCAGGGGGCTGGGACACTGAAGCTTTCTTT. Its protein is CSVAWSGGWDTEAFF.

This clonotype was picked up many times. The chain is built from TRBV7-9 and TRBJ2-1; 7 bases are shared with TRBD2. The trim removed 3 bases at V and 7 bases at J, leaving 6 bases unmatched. The V gene's germline CDR1 is SEHNR and CDR2 FQNEAQ (reference sequence). This CDR3 has 14 residues. The DNA of the CDR3 is TGTGCCAGCAGCTTGGGGGGAGGGTTTAATGAGCAGTTCTTC. This gives the protein CASSLGGGFNEQFF.

In this sample, this clonotype turned up many times. The chain uses TRBV28 and TRBJ1-1; D is perhaps TRBD1 (6 bases). The CDR3 totals 12 residues. Trimming removed 6 bases from V and 5 bases from J, with 10 bases in between. CDR1 and CDR2 (germline): MDHEN, SYDVKM. The CDR3 nucleotides are TGTGCCAGCAGACAACAGGGAACTGAAGCTTTCTTT. Translating it yields CASRQQGTEAFF. Drawing the rest from reference TRBV28 and TRBJ1-1, the complete variable domain is DVKVTQSSRYLVKRTGEKVFLECVQDMDHENMFWYRQDPGLGLRLIYFSYDVKMKEKGDIPEGYSVSREKKERFSLILESASTNQTSMYLCASRQQGTEAFFGQGTRLTVV.

This clonotype was picked up many times. The genes are TRBV27 and TRBJ2-1; 9 nucleotides agree with TRBD2. The V segment lost 2 bases and the J segment 8 bases; nucleotides outside the gene matches: 7. CDR1 is MNHEY, CDR2 SMNVEV, per germline (reference sequence). CDR3 length: 15 residues. The CDR3: CASSLQAGGIDEQFF. CDR3 coding DNA: TGTGCCAGCAGTTTACAAGCGGGAGGCATCGATGAGCAGTTCTTC.

The chain recombines TRBV30 with TRBJ1-3, with 8 bases aligning to TRBD1. The CDR3 has 12 amino acids. V shed 5 bases and J 4 bases; nucleotides not matched to a gene: 1. The germline V gene has CDR1 GTSNPN and CDR2 SVGIG (reference sequence). Here the CDR3 reads CAWAGGGNTIYF. CDR3 sequence (DNA): TGTGCCTGGGCAGGGGGCGGAAACACCATATATTTT.

This clonotype was seen at least ten times. The rearrangement joins TRBV30 to TRBJ2-7, with TRBD1 identical over 7 bases. The CDR3 is made up of 12 amino acids. Germline V gene sequence: CDR1 GTSNPN, CDR2 SVGIG (reference sequence). The V segment lost 1 base and the J segment 4 bases; nucleotides outside the gene matches: 1. CDR3 sequence reads: CAWSAGGYEQYF. CDR3 DNA: TGTGCCTGGAGTGCAGGGGGATACGAGCAGTACTTC.

This clonotype was detected only a few times. CDR3 amino acids: CASNVRNRAQHF. In DNA, the CDR3 is TGTGCCAGCAACGTAAGAAACAGGGCCCAGCATTTT. This chain joins TRBV28 and TRBJ1-5, with TRBD1 as a possible D gene (6 bases). This CDR3 comprises 12 residues. Germline CDR1 MDHEN, CDR2 SYDVKM. V was cut by 7 bases and J by 11 bases, with 15 bases left in between.

The gene calls are TRBV14 and TRBJ2-7; no clear D. The germline V gene encodes CDR1 SGHDN and CDR2 FVKESK. The CDR3 totals 16 residues. Trimming removed 0 bases from V and 1 base from J, with 13 bases in between. Here the CDR3 reads CASSQEGWWGSYEQYF. The CDR3 DNA is TGTGCCAGCAGCCAAGAAGGATGGTGGGGATCCTACGAGCAGTACTTC.

This clonotype was found many times. The CDR3 DNA is TGTGCCAGCAGTTACACTCAGGGTTCTAGTAGCTATGGCTACACCTTC. This encodes CASSYTQGSSSYGYTF. This chain joins TRBV6-1 and TRBJ1-2; TRBD1 might be the D (5 bases). Trimming cost V 5 bases and J 4 bases, with 20 bases left between them. CDR3 length equals 16 residues. The germline V gene has CDR1 MNHNS and CDR2 SASEGT.

The chain recombines TRBV10-3 with TRBJ1-2; D uncertain. With 6 bases removed from V and 4 bases from J, the gap between germline ends came to 6 bases. Germline CDR1 and CDR2: ENHRY and SYGVKD. The CDR3 spans 11 residues. DNA of the CDR3: TGTGCCATCAGCGAGAGCTATGGCTACACCTTC. Residues: CAISESYGYTF.

This clonotype was detected many times. V and J are TRBV29-1 and TRBJ2-5; TRBD2 agrees at 11 bases. The CDR3 has 12 amino acids. With V trimmed by 6 bases and J by 3 bases, 0 bases remained unmatched. The germline V gene encodes CDR1 SQVTM and CDR2 ANQGSEA. CDR3 sequence: CSVLAGEETQYF. The CDR3 DNA is TGCAGCGTACTAGCGGGAGAAGAGACCCAGTACTTC.

This clonotype was seen many times. The chain recombines TRBV28 with TRBJ1-4; 9 bases line up with TRBD1. Trimming at V came to 3 bases and at J to 7 bases, leaving 6 bases not matched to a gene. The CDR3 totals 15 residues. The germline V gene encodes CDR1 MDHEN and CDR2 SYDVKM. DNA of the CDR3: TGTGCCAGCAGTTTTGTTGACAGGGGGGGTGAAAAACTGTTTTTT. Its protein product is CASSFVDRGGEKLFF. The variable domain in full, completed from reference TRBV28 and TRBJ1-4, reads DVKVTQSSRYLVKRTGEKVFLECVQDMDHENMFWYRQDPGLGLRLIYFSYDVKMKEKGDIPEGYSVSREKKERFSLILESASTNQTSMYLCASSFVDRGGEKLFFGSGTQLSVL.

The chain uses TRBV4-2 and TRBJ2-2; no definite D call. The V end was cut by 1 base, the J end by 7 bases, with 10 bases between. CDR1 is LGHNA and CDR2 is YNFKEQ in the germline V gene. There are 14 residues in the CDR3. The CDR3 here is CASSQGDGNGELFF. CDR3 coding DNA: TGTGCCAGCAGCCAAGGGGATGGGAACGGGGAGCTGTTTTTT.

This clonotype was counted between two and nine times. V and J are TRBV27 and TRBJ2-7, with 10 bases that match TRBD2. This CDR3 is built from 16 residues. J gave up 1 base and V 6 bases, and 9 bases lay outside the gene matches. Germline assignment: CDR1 MNHEY and CDR2 SMNVEV (reference sequence). The CDR3 DNA reads as TGTGCCAGCAGCCAATCGACTAGCGGGTCTTCCTACGAGCAGTACTTC. Translation: CASSQSTSGSSYEQYF.

This clonotype was found many times. The rearrangement links TRBV7-2 to TRBJ2-5; 8 positions agree with TRBD1. The V segment lost 2 bases and the J segment 5 bases; nucleotides outside the gene matches: 4. This CDR3 has 14 residues. Per the germline V gene, CDR1 is SGHTA and CDR2 is FQGNSA. This CDR3 reads CASSLRQGIETQYF. In nucleotides, the CDR3 is TGTGCCAGCAGCTTACGACAGGGGATCGAGACCCAGTACTTC.

The chain links TRBV11-1 to TRBJ2-2; 8 nucleotides match TRBD1. Germline V gene sequence: CDR1 SGHAT, CDR2 FQDESV (reference sequence). The CDR3 has 16 residues. V dropped 2 bases and J dropped 3; count of bases not matched to a gene: 5. DNA for the CDR3: TGTGCCAGCAGCTTATTCAGGGGGCGGGACACCGGGGAGCTGTTTTTT. Amino acids: CASSLFRGRDTGELFF.

This clonotype was seen repeatedly, ten times or more. The J gene is TRBJ2-7, the V gene TRBV10-3; D assignment may be TRBD1 or TRBD2 (5 bases each). V was pared by 5 bases and J by 5 bases, with 13 bases between. Germline CDR1 is ENHRY and CDR2 is SYGVKD. The CDR3 length is 13 residues. The CDR3 DNA is TGTGCCATCAGTCTCGCCAGGGACGACGAGCAGTACTTC. Its protein is CAISLARDDEQYF.

This clonotype was seen only a few times. This sequence joins TRBV11-2 and TRBJ1-3; no firm D call. V was pared by 0 bases and J by 0 bases, with 6 bases between. CDR1 SGHAT and CDR2 FQNNGV come from the germline V gene. The CDR3 extends over 15 amino acids. The CDR3 DNA is TGTGCCAGCAGCTTAGACAGGATCTCTGGAAACACCATATATTTT. It codes for CASSLDRISGNTIYF.

This clonotype came up many times. The rearrangement uses TRBV28 and TRBJ1-5; TRBD1 is a possible D gene (6 bases). Deletions cut 5 bases from V and 1 base from J, with 12 bases between. Looked up from germline, CDR1 is MDHEN and CDR2 is SYDVKM. This CDR3 comprises 15 residues. The DNA of the CDR3 is TGTGCCAGCAGTATCACAGGGTTGAGCAATCAGCCCCAGCATTTT. It yields the protein CASSITGLSNQPQHF.

This clonotype was seen repeatedly, ten times or more. The chain combines TRBV2 with TRBJ1-5; TRBD1 matches 7 bases. The CDR3 extends over 14 amino acids. Looked up from germline, CDR1 is SNHLY and CDR2 is FYNNEI. Trimming took 4 bases from V and 11 from J; bases not matched to a gene: 11. CDR3 sequence: CASSGGGQALAQHF. CDR3 coding DNA: TGTGCCAGCAGTGGGGGCGGACAGGCTTTAGCCCAGCATTTT.

This clonotype was seen repeatedly, ten times or more. The chain has TRBV7-3 and TRBJ2-2; D might be TRBD1 (6 bases). The CDR3 spans 13 residues. The ends were cut back, 4 bases at V and 4 bases at J, with 7 bases in the middle. Germline CDR1 reads SGHTA; CDR2 reads FQGTGA. The CDR3 coding sequence is TGTGCCAGCAGCTCAGGGGTCACCGGGGAGCTGTTTTTT. It translates to CASSSGVTGELFF.

This clonotype was observed a few times. V and J are TRBV5-1 and TRBJ2-3, with 8 bases matching TRBD2. Germline V lookup: CDR1 SGHRS, CDR2 YFSETQ. After removal of 7 bases from V and 1 base from J, the junction contained 8 bases not matched to a gene. This CDR3 spans 15 amino acids. The CDR3 DNA is TGCGCCAGCGGCCGGGGGGGATCGGGCACAGATACGCAGTATTTT. Its translation: CASGRGGSGTDTQYF.

This clonotype was seen at least ten times. The chain uses TRBV13 and TRBJ2-1; a weak D match, TRBD2 (6 bases). This CDR3 contains 15 residues. CDR1 PRHDT and CDR2 FYEKMQ come from the germline V gene (reference sequence). V was trimmed by 0 bases and J by 9 bases, leaving 15 bases between them. CDR3 residues: CASSLGGLGGTEQFF. CDR3 DNA sequence: TGTGCCAGCAGCTTAGGGGGACTCGGAGGTACTGAGCAGTTCTTC.

This clonotype was detected ten times or more. This chain connects TRBV6-5 to TRBJ1-1; no firm D call. Between the trimmed V and J ends, which lost 2 bases and 6 bases, there was a span of 10 bases. Germline lookup yields CDR1 MNHEY and CDR2 SVGAGI. The CDR3 consists of 13 residues. As DNA, the CDR3 is TGTGCCAGCAGTTACGGGCGGGCATCTGAAGCTTTCTTT. Translation gives CASSYGRASEAFF.